This entry concerns a single T cell receptor (beta chain). Antigen: not known. These data come from a study of T cells after yellow fever vaccination. Study background: Fractions with few cells were prepared using SMART-Seq v4 Ultra Low Input. Notes on the study in general: Subsequent booster samples again held most clones from primary vaccination (more than 95% CD4, 85% to 90% CD8). Overall, a small share of clonotypes was seen in both CD4 and CD8 compartments.

Universal primer sites and UMIs were introduced during 5'RACE template-switching synthesis of TCR cDNA. TCRdb fed the 5' RACE reads into MiXCR, producing one record per CDR3 protein. This table holds just under 600,000 distinct CDR3 sequences, roughly 13% found once. This CDR3 is 13 amino acids long. Germline values: CDR1 SGHTA, CDR2 FQGNSA. The V and J ends lost 0 bases and 4 bases respectively, with 6 bases between them. Sequenced material: PBMCs, taken on the day of the yellow fever booster vaccination. The receptor comes from a man aged 25-45 years who received the YFV17D yellow fever vaccine. V usage is TRBV7-2 and J usage is TRBJ2-5, with D tentatively TRBD1 (5 bases). DNA of the CDR3: TGTGCCAGCAGCTTAGCCAGGGTAGAGACCCAGTACTTC. Protein sequence: CASSLARVETQYF.